This T cell receptor (beta chain) was recorded in a study of radiotherapy plus CTLA-4 blockade in lung cancer. Looking at the study overall: Patients showed objective responses in 15% to 20% of cases and disease control in just over 30%. Study-level points and caveats: The best prediction of response reportedly came from early blood T cell clone dynamics, with interferon-beta. Tumor-origin TCR clones grew in blood after radiotherapy plus ipilimumab.

Data came from immunoSEQ multiplex PCR; TCRdb stores just in-frame clones and leaves some out. The sample carries about 45,000 clones, more than 60% recorded once. Comments on this clone: Antigen unknown.

V was cut by 0 bases and J by 2 bases, with 15 bases left in between. The CDR3 spans 16 residues. Germline CDR1 is SGHTS and CDR2 is YDEGEE. The source material was peripheral blood, sampled from a patient treated with radiotherapy plus ipilimumab. The sequence came from a human donor with non-small cell lung cancer who had a partial response to radiotherapy plus ipilimumab. V usage is TRBV5-8 and J usage is TRBJ2-7; D may be TRBD1 (6 bases). CDR3 loop: CASSLGNQGPPYEQYF. Here the CDR3 DNA reads TGTGCCAGCAGCTTGGGGAATCAGGGGCCGCCCTACGAGCAGTACTTC. The full variable domain, its missing parts supplied by reference TRBV5-8 and TRBJ2-7, is EAGVTQSPTHLIKTRGQQATLRCSPISGHTSVYWYQQALGLGLQFLLWYDEGEERNRGNFPPRFSGRQFPNYSSELNVNALELEDSALYLCASSLGNQGPPYEQYFGPGTRLTVT.